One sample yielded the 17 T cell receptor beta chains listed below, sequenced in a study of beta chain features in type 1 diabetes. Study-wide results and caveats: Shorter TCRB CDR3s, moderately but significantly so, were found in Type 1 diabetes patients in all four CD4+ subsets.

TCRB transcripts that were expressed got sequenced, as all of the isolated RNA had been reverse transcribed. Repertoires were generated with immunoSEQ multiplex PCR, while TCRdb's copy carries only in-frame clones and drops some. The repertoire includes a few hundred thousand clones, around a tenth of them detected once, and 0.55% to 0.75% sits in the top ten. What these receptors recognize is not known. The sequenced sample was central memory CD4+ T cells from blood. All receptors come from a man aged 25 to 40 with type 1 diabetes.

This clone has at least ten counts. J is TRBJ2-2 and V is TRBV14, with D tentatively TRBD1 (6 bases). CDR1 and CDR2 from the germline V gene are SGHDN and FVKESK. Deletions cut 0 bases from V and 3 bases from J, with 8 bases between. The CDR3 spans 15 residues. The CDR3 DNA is TGTGCCAGCAGCCAAGACCACAGGGACACCGGGGAGCTGTTTTTT. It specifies CASSQDHRDTGELFF.

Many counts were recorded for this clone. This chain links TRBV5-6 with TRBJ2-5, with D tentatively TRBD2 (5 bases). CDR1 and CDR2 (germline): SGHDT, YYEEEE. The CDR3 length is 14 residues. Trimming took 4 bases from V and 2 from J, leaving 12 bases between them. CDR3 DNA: TGTGCCAGCAGCCCGGACTGGGCGCAAGAGACCCAGTACTTC. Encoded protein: CASSPDWAQETQYF.

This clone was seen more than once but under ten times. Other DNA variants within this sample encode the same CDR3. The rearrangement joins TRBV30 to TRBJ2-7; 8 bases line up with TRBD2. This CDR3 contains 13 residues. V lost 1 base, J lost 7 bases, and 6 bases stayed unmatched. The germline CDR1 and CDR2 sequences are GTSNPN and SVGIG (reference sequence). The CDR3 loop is CAWSGGLGREQYF. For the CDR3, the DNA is TGTGCCTGGAGTGGGGGACTAGGTCGGGAGCAGTACTTC.

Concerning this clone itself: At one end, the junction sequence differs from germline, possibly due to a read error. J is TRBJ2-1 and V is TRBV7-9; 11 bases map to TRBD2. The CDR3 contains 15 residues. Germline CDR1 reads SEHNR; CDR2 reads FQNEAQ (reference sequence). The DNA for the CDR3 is TGCGCCAGCAGCCATACTAGCGGGAGTGTCAATGAGCAGTTCTTC. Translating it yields CASSHTSGSVNEQFF.

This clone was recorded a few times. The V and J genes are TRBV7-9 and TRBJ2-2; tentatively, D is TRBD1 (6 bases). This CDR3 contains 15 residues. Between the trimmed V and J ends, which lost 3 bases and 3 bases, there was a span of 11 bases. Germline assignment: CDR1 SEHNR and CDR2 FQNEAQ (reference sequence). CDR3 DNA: TGTGCCAGCAGCTTTACAGGGAGAGACACCGGGGAGCTGTTTTTT. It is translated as CASSFTGRDTGELFF.

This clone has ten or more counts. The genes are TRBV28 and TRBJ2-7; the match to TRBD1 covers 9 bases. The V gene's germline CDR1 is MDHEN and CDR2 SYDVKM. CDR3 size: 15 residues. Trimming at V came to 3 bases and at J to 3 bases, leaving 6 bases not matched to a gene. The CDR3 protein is CASSLTGQGLYEQYF. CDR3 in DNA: TGTGCCAGCAGTTTGACGGGACAGGGCCTCTACGAGCAGTACTTC.

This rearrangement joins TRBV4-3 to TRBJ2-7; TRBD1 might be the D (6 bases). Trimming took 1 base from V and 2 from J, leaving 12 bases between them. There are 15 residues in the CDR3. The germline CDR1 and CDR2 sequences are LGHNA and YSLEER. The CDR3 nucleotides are TGCGCCAGCAGCCAAGGAGGGGCAGGGGCCTACGAGCAGTACTTC. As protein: CASSQGGAGAYEQYF.

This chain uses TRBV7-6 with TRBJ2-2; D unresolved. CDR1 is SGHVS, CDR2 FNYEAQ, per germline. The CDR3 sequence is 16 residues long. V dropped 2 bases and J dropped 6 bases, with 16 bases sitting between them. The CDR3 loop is CASSLNWQAVAGELFF. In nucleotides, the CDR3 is TGTGCCAGCAGCTTAAACTGGCAGGCCGTAGCCGGGGAGCTGTTTTTT.

DNA of the CDR3: TGTGCCAGCAGTGATGGGCCGTTGTATGGCTACACCTTC. Its translation: CASSDGPLYGYTF. The chain carries TRBV2 and TRBJ1-2, with unresolved D. V was trimmed by 3 bases and J by 5 bases, leaving 10 bases between them. The CDR3 is made up of 13 amino acids. From germline, CDR1 is SNHLY and CDR2 FYNNEI.

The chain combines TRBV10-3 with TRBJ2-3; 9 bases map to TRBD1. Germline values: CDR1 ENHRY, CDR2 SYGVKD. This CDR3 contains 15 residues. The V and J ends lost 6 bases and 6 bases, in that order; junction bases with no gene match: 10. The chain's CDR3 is CAIRLQGAKEDTQYF. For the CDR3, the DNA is TGTGCCATCAGGCTACAGGGGGCGAAGGAGGATACGCAGTATTTT.

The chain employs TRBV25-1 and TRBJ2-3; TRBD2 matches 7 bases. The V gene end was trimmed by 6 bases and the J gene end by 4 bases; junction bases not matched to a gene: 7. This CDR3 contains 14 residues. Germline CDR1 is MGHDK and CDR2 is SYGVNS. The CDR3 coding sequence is TGTGCCAGCAGCTTGGGCGGGAGCTCAGATACGCAGTATTTT. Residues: CASSLGGSSDTQYF.

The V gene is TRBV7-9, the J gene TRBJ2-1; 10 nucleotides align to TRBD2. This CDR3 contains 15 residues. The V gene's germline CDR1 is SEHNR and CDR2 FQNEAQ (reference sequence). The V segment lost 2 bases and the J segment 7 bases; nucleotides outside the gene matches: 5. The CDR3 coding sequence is TGTGCCAGCAGCTTAATAGCGGGAGGTAAGAATGAGCAGTTCTTC. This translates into CASSLIAGGKNEQFF. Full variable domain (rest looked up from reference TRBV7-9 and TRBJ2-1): DTGVSQNPRHKITKRGQNVTFRCDPISEHNRLYWYRQTLGQGPEFLTYFQNEAQLEKSRLLSDRFSAERPKGSFSTLEIQRTEQGDSAMYLCASSLIAGGKNEQFFGPGTRLTVL.

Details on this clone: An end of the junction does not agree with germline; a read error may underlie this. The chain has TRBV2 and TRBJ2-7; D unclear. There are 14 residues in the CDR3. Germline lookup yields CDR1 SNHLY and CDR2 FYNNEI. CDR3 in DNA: TGTGCCGGCAGTGACGGAACCGGCTCCTACGAGCAGTACTTC. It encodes CAGSDGTGSYEQYF.

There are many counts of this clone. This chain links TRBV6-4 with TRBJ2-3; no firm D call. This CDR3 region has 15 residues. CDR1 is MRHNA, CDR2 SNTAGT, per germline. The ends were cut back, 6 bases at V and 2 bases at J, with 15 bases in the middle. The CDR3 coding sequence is TGTGCCAGCAGCCGCCGGACGGATTACACAGATACGCAGTATTTT. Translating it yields CASSRRTDYTDTQYF.

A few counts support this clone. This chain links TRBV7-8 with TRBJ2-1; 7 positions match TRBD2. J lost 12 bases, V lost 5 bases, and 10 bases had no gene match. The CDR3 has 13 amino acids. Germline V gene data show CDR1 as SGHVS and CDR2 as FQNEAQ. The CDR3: CASSPGRESLQFF. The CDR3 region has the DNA TGTGCCAGCAGCCCCGGGCGGGAGAGTTTGCAGTTCTTC.

CDR3 in amino acids: CASGSTSAYETGELFF. CDR3 DNA sequence: TGTGCCAGCGGAAGTACCTCGGCTTACGAGACCGGGGAGCTGTTTTTT. This chain uses TRBV2 with TRBJ2-2, with D unresolved. Looked up from germline, CDR1 is SNHLY and CDR2 is FYNNEI. The V gene lost 8 bases and the J gene lost 5 bases, with 21 bases spanning the gap. CDR3 length: 16 residues.

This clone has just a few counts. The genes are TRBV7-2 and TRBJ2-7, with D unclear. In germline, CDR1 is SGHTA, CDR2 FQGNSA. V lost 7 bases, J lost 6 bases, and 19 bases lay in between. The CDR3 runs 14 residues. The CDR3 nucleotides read TGTGCCAGCACGGTTGGGCGGAGCCCGCGCGAGCAGTACTTC. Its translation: CASTVGRSPREQYF.